A selection of T cell receptor beta chains follows, all from one sample in a study of shared clonotypes between healthy human individuals. Method: immunoSEQ multiplex PCR; TCRdb's copy keeps in-frame clones and lacks some. This table holds roughly 2 million clones, roughly 95% found once. The sequencing sample was made of naive CD4+ T cells sorted from blood. These receptors all come from a man aged 18 to 29 in good health. Each CDR3 is given with its conserved first and last residue. The D gene is left open where the match is weak. Some rows mark clone size as missing; the rest say once, few, many or name a class of expanded clone.

d_gene: NA
v_gene: TRBV11-2
j_gene: TRBJ2-5
abundance: NA
CDR3aa: CASSFTSGETQYF
CDR3nt: TGTGCCAGCAGCTTCACGTCTGGGGAGACCCAGTACTTC

d_gene: NA
v_gene: TRBV5-1
j_gene: TRBJ2-2
abundance: NA
CDR3aa: CASSLAEGNTGELFF
CDR3nt: TGCGCCAGCAGCTTGGCCGAGGGGAACACCGGGGAGCTGTTTTTT

d_gene: TRBD2
v_gene: TRBV5-4
j_gene: TRBJ2-3
abundance: once
CDR3aa: CASSPRGGLGDTQYF
CDR3nt: TGTGCCAGCAGCCCGCGGGGGGGGCTCGGGGATACGCAGTATTTT

d_gene: NA
v_gene: TRBV7-9
j_gene: TRBJ2-5
abundance: NA
CDR3aa: CASSPKWTQYF
CDR3nt: TGTGCCAGCAGCCCAAAATGGACCCAGTACTTC

d_gene: NA
v_gene: TRBV11-2
j_gene: TRBJ2-7
abundance: NA
CDR3aa: CASSRAGGNYEQYF
CDR3nt: TGTGCCAGCAGCCGAGCTGGAGGGAACTACGAGCAGTACTTC

d_gene: NA
v_gene: TRBV10-3
j_gene: TRBJ1-3
abundance: NA
CDR3aa: CAITATTSGNTIYF
CDR3nt: TGTGCCATCACCGCCACTACCTCTGGAAACACCATATATTTT

d_gene: TRBD2
v_gene: TRBV30
j_gene: TRBJ2-7
abundance: once
CDR3aa: CAWSVPASGYYEQYF
CDR3nt: TGTGCCTGGAGTGTACCGGCTAGCGGGTACTACGAGCAGTACTTC

d_gene: TRBD2
v_gene: TRBV15
j_gene: TRBJ2-7
abundance: NA
CDR3aa: CATRLDLAEAYEQYF
CDR3nt: TGTGCCACCAGACTTGACCTAGCGGAGGCCTACGAGCAGTACTTC

d_gene: TRBD1
v_gene: TRBV10-3
j_gene: TRBJ1-2
abundance: NA
CDR3aa: CAISEDRGAGYTF
CDR3nt: TGTGCCATCAGTGAGGACAGGGGGGCTGGCTACACCTTC

d_gene: NA
v_gene: TRBV27
j_gene: TRBJ1-4
abundance: NA
CDR3aa: CASSSSQTGYEKLFF
CDR3nt: TGTGCCAGCAGTTCCTCACAAACCGGGTACGAAAAACTGTTTTTT

d_gene: TRBD2
v_gene: TRBV5-1
j_gene: TRBJ2-2
abundance: NA
CDR3aa: CASSLLAGGPAGELFF
CDR3nt: TGCGCCAGCAGCTTACTAGCGGGAGGGCCAGCCGGGGAGCTGTTTTTT

d_gene: TRBD1
v_gene: TRBV7-3
j_gene: TRBJ2-2
abundance: once
CDR3aa: CASSPTGTVNTGELFF
CDR3nt: TGTGCCAGCAGCCCCACCGGGACAGTGAACACCGGGGAGCTGTTTTTT

d_gene: NA
v_gene: TRBV10-2
j_gene: TRBJ1-1
abundance: NA
CDR3aa: CASSGQGRGDTEAFF
CDR3nt: TGCGCCAGCAGTGGGCAGGGACGGGGGGACACTGAAGCTTTCTTT